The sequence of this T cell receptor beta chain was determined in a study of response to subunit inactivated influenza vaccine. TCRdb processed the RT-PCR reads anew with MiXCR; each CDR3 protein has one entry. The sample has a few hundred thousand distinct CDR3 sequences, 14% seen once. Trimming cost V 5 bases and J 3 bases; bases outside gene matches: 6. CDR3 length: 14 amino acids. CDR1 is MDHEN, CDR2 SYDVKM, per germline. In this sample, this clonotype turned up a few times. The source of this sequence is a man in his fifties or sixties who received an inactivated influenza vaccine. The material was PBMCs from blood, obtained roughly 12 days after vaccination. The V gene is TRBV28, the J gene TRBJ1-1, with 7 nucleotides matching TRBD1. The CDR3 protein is CASSVNDRDTEAFF. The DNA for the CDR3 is TGTGCCAGCAGTGTAAATGACAGGGACACTGAAGCTTTCTTT.